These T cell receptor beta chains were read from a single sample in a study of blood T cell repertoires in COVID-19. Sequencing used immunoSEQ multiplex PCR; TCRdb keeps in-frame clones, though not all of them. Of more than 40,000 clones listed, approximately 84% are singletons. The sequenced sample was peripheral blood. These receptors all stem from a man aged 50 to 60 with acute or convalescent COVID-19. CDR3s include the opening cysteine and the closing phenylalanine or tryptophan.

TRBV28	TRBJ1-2	CASSLWDTRGYTF
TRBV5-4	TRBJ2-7	CASSPGGQSSYEQYF
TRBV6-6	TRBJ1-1	CASIGKLNTEAFF
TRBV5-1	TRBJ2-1	CASSFDRVPYNEQFF
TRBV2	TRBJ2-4	CASRGNRGRRNIQYF
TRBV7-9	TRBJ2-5	CASSLQGAATQYF
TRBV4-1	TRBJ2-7	CASRIGTSGSEQYF
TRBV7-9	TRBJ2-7	CASSPTTHRTYYEQYF
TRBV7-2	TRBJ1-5	CASSLVLGGAGNQPQHF
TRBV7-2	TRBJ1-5	CASSLGGQGSNQPQHF
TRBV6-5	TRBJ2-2	CASLGAEKAGELFF
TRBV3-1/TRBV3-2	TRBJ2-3	CASSLLPGGTQYF
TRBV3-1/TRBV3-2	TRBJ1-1	CASSQDFRTGKNTEAFF
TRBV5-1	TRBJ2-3	CASSLLAGGADTQYF
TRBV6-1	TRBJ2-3	CASSETGISTDTQYF
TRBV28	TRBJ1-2	CASSSNRDYGYTF
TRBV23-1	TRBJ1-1	CASSQALRGRGTEAFF
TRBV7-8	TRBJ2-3	CASSLVSGRAIDTQYF
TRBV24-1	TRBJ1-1	CATSDLQPGIEAFF
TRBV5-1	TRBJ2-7	CASSLRQGTYEQYF
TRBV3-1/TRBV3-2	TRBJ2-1	CASSSRDSSYNEQFF
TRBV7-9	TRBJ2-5	CASSPRTSGIETQYF
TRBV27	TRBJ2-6	CASSPRGTGANVLTF
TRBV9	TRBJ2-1	CASSEAGGLAGGYEQFF
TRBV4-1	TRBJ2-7	CASSQGPGRNRNVSYEQYF
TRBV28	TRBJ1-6	CATKTGTYNSPLHF
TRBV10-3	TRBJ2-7	CAISEWLAREQYF
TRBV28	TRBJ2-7	CASSLFTGREAYEQYF
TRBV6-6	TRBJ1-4	CASSPKDSDEKLFF
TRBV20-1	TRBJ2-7	CSASSAAKQYF
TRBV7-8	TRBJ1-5	CASSTYRNQPQHF
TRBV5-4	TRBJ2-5	CASRAGGGQETQYF
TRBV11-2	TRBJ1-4	CASSSIRTGTEKLFF